This T cell receptor (beta chain) was profiled in a study of cytomegalovirus exposure and HLA in healthy donors. The method was immunoSEQ multiplex PCR; TCRdb's version includes in-frame clones alone and lacks a portion of them. The table shows 160,000 or so clones, with roughly 80% occurring only once. Trimming at V came to 10 bases and at J to 2 bases, leaving 8 bases not matched to a gene. The length of the CDR3 is 13 residues. Germline V gene data show CDR1 as SNHLY and CDR2 as FYNNEI. Sequencing was carried out using PBMCs. The TCR sequence derives from a man in his thirties or forties in good health and CMV-seropositive. The chain has TRBV2 and TRBJ2-7; 7 bases agree with TRBD1. The CDR3 DNA sequence: TGTGCCAACAAGCGACAGGGAACCTACGAGCAGTACTTC. This translates into CANKRQGTYEQYF.